Many counts were recorded for the clone carrying this T cell receptor (beta chain). Its specificity is not known. The CDR3 is 11 amino acids. Trimming stripped 7 bases from V and 6 bases from J, with 9 bases between. Amplification of TCR beta CDR3 regions used RNA transcripts. An opening RT-PCR round employed HTBI primers and preceded a second-round multiplex PCR. Each CDR3 protein is one row after TCRdb ran MiXCR on the multiplex PCR reads. The sample holds about half a million distinct CDR3 sequences, approximately 14% seen once. This sample is part of a study of Graves' ophthalmopathy and Graves' hyperthyroidism. Looking at the study overall: The collection of peripheral blood took place at initial diagnosis, before any treatment.

Findings and limits, study-wide: At approximately 70% sensitivity and 72.22% specificity, the model predicted progression of the ophthalmopathy. A model of 13 signatures distinguished ophthalmopathy from stable hyperthyroidism at around 90% sensitivity and approximately 81% specificity. Appearing in blood as well were most expanded thyroid clonotypes above 0.001 frequency.

Sample: blood. This receptor was identified in a woman aged 25-40 years with Graves' ophthalmopathy. The chain recombines TRBV12-3 or TRBV12-4 with TRBJ1-2; D is undetermined. This CDR3 is CASTPQDGYTF. The CDR3 DNA reads TGTGCCAGCACCCCCCAAGATGGCTACACCTTC.